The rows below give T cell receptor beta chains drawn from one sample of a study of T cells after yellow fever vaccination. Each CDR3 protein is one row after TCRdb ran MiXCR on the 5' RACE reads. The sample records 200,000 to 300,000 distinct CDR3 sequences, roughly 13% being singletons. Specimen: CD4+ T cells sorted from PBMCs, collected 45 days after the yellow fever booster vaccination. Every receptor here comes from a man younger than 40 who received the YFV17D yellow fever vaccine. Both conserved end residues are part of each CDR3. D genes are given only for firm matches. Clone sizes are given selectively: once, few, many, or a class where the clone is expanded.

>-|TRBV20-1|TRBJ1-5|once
TGCAGCTCCAGAGACCACGCCCCGGGCGGCAATCAGCCCCAGCATTTT
CSSRDHAPGGNQPQHF
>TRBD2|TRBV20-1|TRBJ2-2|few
TGCAGTGCTAGAGATAAGACGGGAGGATGGACCGGGGAGCTGTTTTTT
CSARDKTGGWTGELFF
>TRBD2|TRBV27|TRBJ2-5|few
TGTGCCAGCAGTCCCAGGTGGCTAGCGGTCCAAGAGACCCAGTACTTC
CASSPRWLAVQETQYF
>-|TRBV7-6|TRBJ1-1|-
TGTGCCAGCAGTCGACAGGAGGGAACTGAAGCTTTCTTT
CASSRQEGTEAFF
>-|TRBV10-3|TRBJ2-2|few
TGTGCCATCTCGGGGTTGGACACCGGGGAGCTGTTTTTT
CAISGLDTGELFF
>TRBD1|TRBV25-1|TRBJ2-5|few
TGTGCCAGCAGTATGGCAGGGGGCCAAGAGACCCAGTACTTC
CASSMAGGQETQYF
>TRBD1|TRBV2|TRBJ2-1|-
TGTGCCAGCAGTGTGGACAGGCACAATGAGCAGTTCTTC
CASSVDRHNEQFF
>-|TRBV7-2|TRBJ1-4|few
TGTGCCAGCAGCTCAGTCGGGGGGCGCGGCGAAAAACTGTTTTTT
CASSSVGGRGEKLFF
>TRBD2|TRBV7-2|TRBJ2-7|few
TGTGCCAGCAGCCGACTAGCTGGGGTGCCCGAGCAGTACTTC
CASSRLAGVPEQYF
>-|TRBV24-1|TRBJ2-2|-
TGTGCCACCACCCCGGTGGACGGCAACACCGGGGAGCTGTTTTTT
CATTPVDGNTGELFF
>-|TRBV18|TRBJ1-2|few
TGTGCCAGCTCACCAAGTCTGGGAAGTAACTATGGCTACACCTTC
CASSPSLGSNYGYTF
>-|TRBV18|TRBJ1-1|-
TGTGCCAGCTCGGCGCGGGAGGACACTGAAGCTTTCTTT
CASSAREDTEAFF
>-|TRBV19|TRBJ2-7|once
TGTGCCAGTAGTATATATAGCAGGGACAAGCAGTACTTC
CASSIYSRDKQYF
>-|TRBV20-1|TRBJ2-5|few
TGCAGTGCTCTTCAAGAGACCCAGTACTTC
CSALQETQYF
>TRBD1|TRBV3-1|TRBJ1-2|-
TGTGCCAGCAGCCTTGGGACGACAGGGAACTATGGCTACACCTTC
CASSLGTTGNYGYTF
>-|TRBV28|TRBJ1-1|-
TGTGCCAGCAGAACTTTCACTGAAGCTTTCTTT
CASRTFTEAFF
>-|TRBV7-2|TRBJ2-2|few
TGTGCCAGCAGCTTAAACCCTGGGGGGCCCGGGGAGCTGTTTTTT
CASSLNPGGPGELFF
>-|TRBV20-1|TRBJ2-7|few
TGCAGTGCTAGCCATGGAGGGATGAAGGCTACCGAGCAGTACTTC
CSASHGGMKATEQYF
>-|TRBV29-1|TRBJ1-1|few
TGCAGCGTTATCCGGGGACCCGAAGCTTTCTTT
CSVIRGPEAFF
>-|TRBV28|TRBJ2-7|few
TGTGCCAGCATCAAAGGGGGGAAGGGCTACGAGCAGTACTTC
CASIKGGKGYEQYF
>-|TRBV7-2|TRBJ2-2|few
TGTGCCAGCAGCACGCCCCCAGGGTCCGGCACCGGGGAGCTGTTTTTT
CASSTPPGSGTGELFF
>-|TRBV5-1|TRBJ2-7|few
TGCGCCAGCAGCGCCGAAGACGAGCAGTACTTC
CASSAEDEQYF
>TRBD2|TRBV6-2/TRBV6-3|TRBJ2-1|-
TGTGCCAGCAGGCCACGACTAGCGGGAGGACACAATGAGCAGTTCTTC
CASRPRLAGGHNEQFF
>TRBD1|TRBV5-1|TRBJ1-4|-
TGCGCCAGCACGGACAGGGGGAGTGAAAAACTGTTTTTT
CASTDRGSEKLFF
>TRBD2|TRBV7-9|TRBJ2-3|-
TGTGCCAGCAGCCCGGGACTAGCGGGAGGCAAAACAGATACGCAGTATTTT
CASSPGLAGGKTDTQYF
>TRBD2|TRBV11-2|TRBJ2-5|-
TGTGCCAGCAGCTCAAGACCGGTGCCCGGACTAGCGGAAGAGACCCAGTACTTC
CASSSRPVPGLAEETQYF
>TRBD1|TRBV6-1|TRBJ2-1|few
TGTGCCAGCAGTATTCGGACAGGGGGTTCGAATGAGCAGTTCTTC
CASSIRTGGSNEQFF
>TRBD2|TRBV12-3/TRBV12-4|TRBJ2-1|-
TGTGCCAGCAGCACCGGGACTAGAGTTGAGCAGTTCTTC
CASSTGTRVEQFF
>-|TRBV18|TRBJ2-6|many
TGTGCCAGCTCACCAGATGGGGCTGGGGCCAACGTCCTGACTTTC
CASSPDGAGANVLTF
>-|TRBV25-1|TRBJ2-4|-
TGTGCCAGCAGCCAGACGGTACTAGCCAAAAACATTCAGTACTTC
CASSQTVLAKNIQYF
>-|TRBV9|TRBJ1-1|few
TGTGCCAGCAGCGTAACTCCCACGGCGACTGAAGCTTTCTTT
CASSVTPTATEAFF
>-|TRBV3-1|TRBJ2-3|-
TGTGCCTCCTGCCAAGATGGACACAGCACAGATACGCAGTATTTT
CASCQDGHSTDTQYF
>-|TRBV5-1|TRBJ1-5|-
TGCGCCAGCAGCGAGGACAGCTATCAGCCCCAGCATTTT
CASSEDSYQPQHF
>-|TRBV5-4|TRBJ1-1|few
TGTGCCAGCAGCTCCCCGGGGGCTGAAGCTTTCTTT
CASSSPGAEAFF
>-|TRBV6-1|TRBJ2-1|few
TGTGCCAGCAGCGTTCAGGGCAGGGGTTCGTACAATGAGCAGTTCTTC
CASSVQGRGSYNEQFF
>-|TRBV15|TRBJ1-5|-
TGTGCCACCGGGACTTCCCATCAGCCCCAGCATTTT
CATGTSHQPQHF
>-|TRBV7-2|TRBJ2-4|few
TGTGCCAGCAGCAAAATTCAGGGGGGGAACATTCAGTACTTC
CASSKIQGGNIQYF
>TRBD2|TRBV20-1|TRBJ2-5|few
TGCAGTGCTCAGCAGGCTAGCGGGAGTTCGGAAGAGACCCAGTACTTC
CSAQQASGSSEETQYF
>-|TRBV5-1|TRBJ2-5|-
TGCGCCAGCGGAGTCACGCAAGAGACCCAGTACTTC
CASGVTQETQYF
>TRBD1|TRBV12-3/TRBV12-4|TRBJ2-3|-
TGTGCCAGCAGTTCCCACCCCGGACAGGGCACAGATACGCAGTATTTT
CASSSHPGQGTDTQYF
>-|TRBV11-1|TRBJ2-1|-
TGTGCCAGCAGCTTGCGTCTTAGAGGCCAATCCAGCTCCTACAATGAGCAGTTCTTC
CASSLRLRGQSSSYNEQFF
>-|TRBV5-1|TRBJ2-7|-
TGCGCCAGCAGCTTGGTGCGGGGAGATCCCTACGAGCAGTACTTC
CASSLVRGDPYEQYF
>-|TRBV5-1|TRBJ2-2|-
TGCGCCAGCAGCTTGGCCTACCCAACGAACACCGGGGAGCTGTTTTTT
CASSLAYPTNTGELFF
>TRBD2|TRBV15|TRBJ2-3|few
TGTGCCACCAGCAGAGGCGGAGCGGGAGAGACAGATACGCAGTATTTT
CATSRGGAGETDTQYF
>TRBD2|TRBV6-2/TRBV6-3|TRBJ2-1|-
TGTGCCAGCAGCGTTAGCGGGAAAAACTACAATGAGCAGTTCTTC
CASSVSGKNYNEQFF
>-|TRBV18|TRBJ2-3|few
TGTGCCAGCTCACCACCGACGAATACAGATACGCAGTATTTT
CASSPPTNTDTQYF
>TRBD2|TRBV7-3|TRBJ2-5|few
TGTGCCAGCAGCTTCTCTGACGGGAGGGCCCTGGAGACCCAGTACTTC
CASSFSDGRALETQYF
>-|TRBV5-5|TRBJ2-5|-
TGTGCCAGCAGCTTGGGGGGGGAAAAGACCCAGTACTTC
CASSLGGEKTQYF
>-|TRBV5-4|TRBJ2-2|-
TGTTCCAGCAGCCGGCCGGGAAGGAACACCGGGGAGCTGTTTTTT
CSSSRPGRNTGELFF
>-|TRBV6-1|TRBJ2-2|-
TGTGCCAGCCAGGGAAGGGGGGACACGGGGGAGCTGTTTTTT
CASQGRGDTGELFF
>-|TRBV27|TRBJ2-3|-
TGTGCCAGCAGTTCGATGACTAGCACAGATACGCAGTATTTT
CASSSMTSTDTQYF
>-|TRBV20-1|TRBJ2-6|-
TGCAGTGCTAGAGATCGTCCCCTATTGACCTCTGGGGCCAACGTCCTGACTTTC
CSARDRPLLTSGANVLTF
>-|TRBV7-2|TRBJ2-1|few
TGTGCCAGCAACCCACCCTCCTACAATGAGCAGTTCTTC
CASNPPSYNEQFF
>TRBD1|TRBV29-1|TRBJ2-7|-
TGCAGCGTTGACGGGACAGGGGCGGGAGAGCAGTACTTC
CSVDGTGAGEQYF
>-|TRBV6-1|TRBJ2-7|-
TGTGCCAGCAGTCCCCGGGGGGCTCCAGGGGGTTACGAGCAGTACTTC
CASSPRGAPGGYEQYF